This T cell receptor beta chain comes out of a study of T-cell memory formation after mild COVID-19. Study results and caveats: Of the contracting clones, CD4+ ones lay mainly in CM and EM, and CD8+ ones in EMRA.

A note on this clonotype: No antigen is known for it.

Each CDR3 protein gets one entry after TCRdb re-called the 5' RACE reads with MiXCR. The sample lists about 470,000 distinct CDR3 sequences; around a quarter were seen once. This clonotype originated in an adult woman who had mild COVID-19 (a few samples of this study predate the infection). Cell type and time point are not known. The sample comprised PBMCs or a T cell subset sorted from them (not recorded which).

CDR3 in DNA: TGCAGTGCTAGCCGCGGACAGTTGAACACCGGGGAGCTGTTTTTT. It specifies CSASRGQLNTGELFF. J is TRBJ2-2 and V is TRBV20-1; possible D gene TRBD1, 6 bases. V lost 3 bases and J lost 1, with 12 bases in between. CDR1 DFQATT and CDR2 SNEGSKA come from the germline V gene (reference sequence). This CDR3 has 15 residues.